This TCR beta chain is from a study of neurological immune-mediated disorders. General study results and limits: Expanded clones shared no identical CDR3 amino acid sequences across subjects, which suggested private TCR-beta repertoires in all groups.

With 10-nucleotide random UMIs included, cDNA was synthesized by 5'RACE. TCRdb used MiXCR to reprocess the 5' RACE reads, holding one entry per CDR3 protein. This table has about 50,000 distinct CDR3 sequences, under 13% appearing once. This clonotype was seen at least ten times. Its antigen remains unidentified. Libraries used 2 million unsorted PBMCs kept frozen in RNAlater. V lost 6 bases to trimming and J lost 4 bases, with 10 bases between them. This CDR3 has 11 residues. The germline CDR1 and CDR2 sequences are SQVTM and ANQGSEA. The sequenced sample consisted of PBMCs. V is TRBV29-1 and J is TRBJ2-7; no definite D call. The receptor comes from a man between 65 and 85 years old with HTLV-1-associated myelopathy (HAM/TSP). The CDR3 DNA reads as TGCAGCGTCGGGTCCCGATACGAGCAGTACTTC. Its translation: CSVGSRYEQYF.